The 27 T cell receptor beta chains below come from one sample, sequenced in a study of CD8+CD57+ T cells in acquired aplastic anemia. TCR beta VDJ and CDR3 profiles were obtained from a genomic DNA template. Using its own MiXCR run on the reads, TCRdb lists one record per CDR3 protein. Of about 180,000 distinct CDR3 sequences detected, less than 55% appear once; the ten largest clones hold under 3.5%. The sequenced material came from sorted CD4+, CD8+, or CD8+CD57+ T cells (not recorded which) from PBMCs. The receptors derive from a human donor in good health.

There are many counts of this clonotype. This rearrangement joins TRBV4-1 to TRBJ2-7; the D is unclear. CDR3 length: 11 residues. V gave up 1 base and J gave up 5 bases, with 3 bases separating them. Germline V lookup: CDR1 MGHRA, CDR2 YSYEKL. The CDR3 DNA is TGCGCCAGCAGCCAAGCGAACGAGCAGTACTTC. The encoded protein is CASSQANEQYF.

Remarks on this clonotype: With a much larger clone just one base away, this may be a read error. This sequence joins TRBV11-1 and TRBJ2-1; D is unresolved. Germline values: CDR1 SGHAT, CDR2 FQDESV (reference sequence). The CDR3 is 16 residues long. In DNA form, the CDR3 reads TGTGCCGGCAGTTGGGCGGTCGGATTCTCCTACAATGAGCAGTTCTTC. Protein product: CAGSWAVGFSYNEQFF.

This clonotype was counted at least ten times. The gene calls are TRBV5-1 and TRBJ1-1; D is possibly TRBD1 (5 bases). The CDR3 is 14 residues long. Between the trimmed V and J ends, which lost 4 bases and 1 base, there was a span of 11 bases. CDR1 and CDR2 (germline): SGHRS, YFSETQ. The CDR3 spells CASSPTAENTEAFF. The CDR3 DNA is TGCGCCAGCAGCCCGACAGCTGAGAACACTGAAGCTTTCTTT.

This clonotype was picked up many times. The V gene is TRBV19, the J gene TRBJ1-5; 7 bases agree with TRBD1. J gave up 3 bases and V 1 base, and 3 bases lay outside the gene matches. This CDR3 has 15 residues. Per the germline V gene, CDR1 is LNHDA and CDR2 is SQIVND (reference sequence). CDR3 bases: TGTGCCAGTAGTATAGGTGACAGGGTCAATCAGCCCCAGCATTTT. Translation: CASSIGDRVNQPQHF.

The chain has TRBV29-1 and TRBJ2-7; 10 bases fit TRBD2. The germline gives CDR1 SQVTM, CDR2 ANQGSEA. J gave up 0 bases and V 5 bases, and 13 bases lay outside the gene matches. The CDR3 runs to 17 residues. In DNA form, the CDR3 reads TGCAGCGTTACAACATTAAAGACTAGCGGGCGCTCCTACGAGCAGTACTTC. Translated: CSVTTLKTSGRSYEQYF.

J is TRBJ2-1 and V is TRBV15, with D perhaps assigned TRBD1 or TRBD2 (6 bases each). There are 16 residues in the CDR3. CDR1 and CDR2 (germline): LNHNV, YYDKDF (reference sequence). V dropped 0 bases and J dropped 2 bases, with 11 bases sitting between them. CDR3 amino acids: CATSREGGTPYNEQFF. DNA of the CDR3: TGTGCCACCAGCAGAGAGGGCGGGACACCCTACAATGAGCAGTTCTTC.

With respect to this clonotype: A clone one base away is much larger, so this may be a read error. The chain has TRBV6-5 and TRBJ1-1; D not resolved. CDR1 is MNHEY, CDR2 SVGAGI, per germline. The CDR3 consists of 13 residues. CDR3 amino acids: CASSYESNTGAFF. CDR3 bases: TGTGCCAGCAGTTACGAATCGAACACTGGAGCTTTCTTT.

In this sample, this clonotype turned up a few times. This may come from a read error, since a much larger clone is one base off. The V and J genes are TRBV5-6 and TRBJ2-7, with D perhaps TRBD2 (6 bases). CDR1 is SGHDT, CDR2 YYEEEE, per germline. Trimming stripped 2 bases from V and 5 bases from J, with 23 bases between. The CDR3 covers 17 residues. In DNA form, the CDR3 reads TGTGCCAGCAGCTTAAAGTACCGGGACTTAATGGGGCACGAGCAGTACTTC. Its protein is CASSLKYRDLMGHEQYF.

This clonotype was detected once. Possible read error: a much larger clone is one base away. V gene TRBV5-1 combines with J gene TRBJ2-3; D remains ambiguous. The CDR3 is 13 residues long. Germline lookup yields CDR1 SGHRS and CDR2 YFSETQ. CDR3 protein: CASSSGRTATQYF. The CDR3 bases are TGCGCCAGCAGCTCCGGCCGCACAGCTACGCAGTATTTT.

This clonotype was found a few times. This rearrangement joins TRBV12-5 to TRBJ1-2; TRBD1 matches at 7 bases. Germline V gene data show CDR1 as LGHNT and CDR2 as FRNRAP. J gave up 12 bases and V 4 bases, and 11 bases lay outside the gene matches. The CDR3 spans 13 residues. This CDR3 is CASGSLTGVSNTF. The CDR3 DNA reads TGTGCTAGTGGTTCCCTCACAGGGGTGAGTAACACCTTC.

This clonotype was recorded a few times. It may be a read error: a sequence one base away is much more abundant. This rearrangement joins TRBV5-8 to TRBJ2-7, with D possibly called TRBD1 or TRBD2 (6 bases each). The CDR3 has 15 residues. Germline CDR1 SGHTS, CDR2 YDEGEE. CDR3 sequence: CASGLGGSPREEQYF. In DNA, the CDR3 is TGTGCCAGCGGCTTGGGGGGCTCCCCGAGAGAGGAGCAGTACTTC.

This clonotype was found many times. The genes are TRBV2 and TRBJ2-1; the D is unclear. The V end was cut by 4 bases, the J end by 0 bases, with 10 bases between. The CDR3 is 15 residues long. Germline V gene lookup returns CDR1 SNHLY and CDR2 FYNNEI. CDR3 sequence reads: CASSGTGSSYNEQFF. The CDR3 nucleotides are TGTGCCAGCAGTGGTACTGGAAGCTCCTACAATGAGCAGTTCTTC.

To note about this clonotype: A read error may account for a junction end that differs from germline. The gene calls are TRBV20-1 and TRBJ2-1; 10 positions match TRBD2. This CDR3 contains 14 residues. Germline values: CDR1 DFQATT, CDR2 SNEGSKA (reference sequence). As DNA, the CDR3 is TGCAGTGCCCGGGGGCTAGCGGGAGCTAATGAGCAGCTCTTC. This codes for CSARGLAGANEQLF.

The sample holds many counts of this clonotype. The genes are TRBV6-6 and TRBJ2-5; the D gene is possibly TRBD1 (6 bases). The length of the CDR3 is 14 residues. Germline V gene lookup returns CDR1 MNHNY and CDR2 SVGAGI (reference sequence). The germline V and J ends were trimmed by 5 bases and 5 bases, with 15 bases remaining between them. The CDR3 nucleotides read TGTGCCAGCAGTAGGGGGTACAGATCGGAGACCCAGTACTTC. Translating it yields CASSRGYRSETQYF.

This rearrangement joins TRBV19 to TRBJ1-1; D might be TRBD1 (6 bases). This CDR3 spans 13 amino acids. CDR1 LNHDA and CDR2 SQIVND come from the germline V gene (reference sequence). V lost 7 bases and J 8 bases, leaving 17 bases between the germline ends. CDR3 amino acids: CASNRVETAEAFF. The CDR3 bases are TGTGCCAGTAACAGGGTCGAGACGGCCGAAGCTTTCTTT.

V usage is TRBV11-3 and J usage is TRBJ2-3; D might be TRBD2 (5 bases). Germline CDR1 reads SGHNT; CDR2 reads YENEEA. Trimming removed 5 bases at V and 6 bases at J, with 15 bases between. CDR3 length equals 14 residues. The CDR3 DNA is TGTGCCAGCAGCCCGAGGGAAATGGCGGATACGCAGTATTTT. The encoded protein is CASSPREMADTQYF.

V gene TRBV7-2 combines with J gene TRBJ1-2; D is possibly TRBD1 (5 bases). V was cut by 4 bases and J by 3 bases, with 15 bases left in between. The CDR3 totals 15 residues. Per germline, CDR1 SGHTA and CDR2 FQGNSA. The CDR3 bases are TGTGCCAGCAGCTCAGGCACAGGTTGGGACTATGGCTACACCTTC. This sequence encodes CASSSGTGWDYGYTF.

V is TRBV3-1 and J is TRBJ2-1; TRBD2 aligns across 7 bases. V lost 3 bases to trimming and J lost 5 bases; unmatched junction nucleotides: 7. The CDR3 is made up of 15 amino acids. The germline V gene encodes CDR1 LGHDT and CDR2 YNNKEL (reference sequence). Here the CDR3 reads CASSQTLADHNEQFF. In DNA form, the CDR3 reads TGTGCCAGCAGCCAGACCCTAGCGGACCACAATGAGCAGTTCTTC.

The V call is TRBV20-1, the J call TRBJ2-1; the D gene is possibly TRBD1 (6 bases). The CDR3 extends over 15 amino acids. The germline V gene has CDR1 DFQATT and CDR2 SNEGSKA (reference sequence). The V and J ends lost 0 bases and 3 bases respectively, with 12 bases between them. The CDR3 here is CSARETGPDYNEQFF. Here the CDR3 DNA reads TGCAGTGCTAGAGAAACAGGGCCCGACTACAATGAGCAGTTCTTC.

This clonotype rates as medium-sized. The V gene is TRBV24-1, the J gene TRBJ2-5; D not resolved. The germline V gene encodes CDR1 KGHDR and CDR2 SFDVKD. This CDR3 comprises 14 residues. Trimming removed 5 bases from V and 5 bases from J, with 14 bases in between. The CDR3 loop reads CATSGSYQGETQYF. In nucleotides, the CDR3 is TGTGCCACCAGTGGGAGCTACCAAGGCGAGACCCAGTACTTC.

The chain has TRBV5-1 and TRBJ2-3; a possible D gene is TRBD2 (7 bases). The V gene's germline CDR1 is SGHRS and CDR2 YFSETQ. V lost 2 bases to trimming and J lost 5 bases, with 15 bases between them. This CDR3 contains 15 residues. The CDR3 spells CASSFYRGAEDTQYF. CDR3 nucleotides: TGCGCCAGCAGCTTTTATCGGGGGGCCGAAGATACGCAGTATTTT. The variable domain in full, with the rest retrieved from reference TRBV5-1 and TRBJ2-3, is KAGVTQTPRYLIKTRGQQVTLSCSPISGHRSVSWYQQTPGQGLQFLFEYFSETQRNKGNFPGRFSGRQFSNSRSEMNVSTLELGDSALYLCASSFYRGAEDTQYFGPGTRLTVL.

The V gene is TRBV10-3, the J gene TRBJ2-1; no clear D gene. From germline, CDR1 is ENHRY and CDR2 SYGVKD. The CDR3 has 14 residues. V gave up 0 bases and J gave up 6 bases, with 9 bases separating them. The CDR3 region is CAISESGVVNEQFF. The DNA of the CDR3 is TGTGCCATCAGTGAGTCAGGCGTGGTCAATGAGCAGTTCTTC.

Written as DNA, the CDR3 is TGCAGCGGTAGCACTGGGGGGTCGAATGAAAAACTGTTTTTT. Protein product: CSGSTGGSNEKLFF. The chain carries TRBV29-1 and TRBJ1-4; D is possibly TRBD1 (5 bases). The CDR3 covers 14 residues. The germline CDR1 and CDR2 sequences are SQVTM and ANQGSEA. Trimming took 7 bases from V and 5 from J, leaving 17 bases between them.

The V and J genes are TRBV10-2 and TRBJ2-7; D not resolved. V was trimmed by 2 bases and J by 3 bases, leaving 11 bases between them. Germline V gene data show CDR1 as WSHSY and CDR2 as SAAADI. The CDR3 is 14 residues long. CDR3 amino acids: CASSENLALYEQYF. CDR3 DNA sequence: TGCGCCAGCAGTGAGAACTTAGCTCTCTACGAGCAGTACTTC.

V is TRBV19 and J is TRBJ1-2, with D possibly TRBD1 on 5 matching bases. In germline, CDR1 is LNHDA, CDR2 SQIVND (reference sequence). With 3 bases removed from V and 12 bases from J, the gap between germline ends came to 11 bases. The CDR3 contains 11 residues. The DNA for the CDR3 is TGTGCCAGTAGTATGGGCCAGGGTCACACCTTC. As protein: CASSMGQGHTF.

This clonotype was recorded at least ten times. The CDR3 here is CASSVGPDTEAFF. The CDR3 DNA reads as TGTGCCAGCAGCGTGGGACCGGACACTGAAGCTTTCTTT. The chain combines TRBV7-2 with TRBJ1-1; the D gene is possibly TRBD1 (5 bases). Germline lookup yields CDR1 SGHTA and CDR2 FQGNSA. The CDR3 spans 13 residues. V was shortened by 5 bases and J by 3 bases, with 10 bases between the two germline ends.

The V gene is TRBV12-3 or TRBV12-4, the J gene TRBJ2-7; D remains ambiguous. The CDR3 is 14 residues long. V dropped 4 bases and J dropped 3 bases, with 13 bases sitting between them. CDR3 region: CASSYVHWSYEQYF. CDR3 sequence (DNA): TGTGCCAGCAGTTATGTTCATTGGAGCTACGAGCAGTACTTC.